These T cell receptor beta chains were read from a single sample in a study of STAT3 mutations in large granular lymphocyte leukemia. Only in-frame clones appear in the TCRdb table, and some are missing; sequencing was by immunoSEQ multiplex PCR. The sample gives about 2,500 clones, 49% of which show up once; roughly 56% is in the top ten. Sequencing used peripheral blood mononuclear cells. The receptors come from a man aged 55 to 70 with T-cell large granular lymphocyte leukemia. Some clones in this sample may be carry-over from other donors' samples. CDR3s include the opening cysteine and the closing phenylalanine or tryptophan. The order of the fields is clone size, D gene, V gene, J gene, CDR3 protein, CDR3 DNA. A D gene is named only where the DNA matches it firmly. The size entry is marked missing in some rows and otherwise reads once, few, many or a size class.

NA	NA	TRBV25-1	TRBJ2-5	CASSEYWVDETQYF	TGTGCCAGCAGTGAATATTGGGTGGACGAGACCCAGTACTTC
NA	TRBD2	TRBV5-1	TRBJ2-1	CASSFSLLAGGDEQFF	TGCGCCAGCAGCTTTTCCTTGTTAGCGGGGGGTGATGAGCAGTTCTTC
NA	TRBD2	TRBV30	TRBJ2-3	CAWTTSGDTDTQYF	TGTGCCTGGACAACTAGCGGCGACACAGATACGCAGTATTTT
few	NA	TRBV7-9	TRBJ1-3	CASSLDQGREYF	TGTGCCAGCAGCTTAGACCAGGGAAGGGAATATTTT
NA	NA	TRBV6-5	TRBJ1-2	CASSKQQGEHYGYTF	TGTGCCAGCAGTAAACAACAGGGAGAACACTATGGCTACACCTTC
NA	TRBD2	TRBV5-1	TRBJ2-7	CASSFKALAGAYEQYF	TGCGCCAGCAGCTTCAAGGCGCTAGCGGGGGCCTACGAGCAGTACTTC
NA	TRBD1	TRBV5-1	TRBJ1-2	CASSTGQGSNYGYTF	TGCGCCAGCAGCACGGGACAGGGATCTAACTATGGCTACACCTTC
NA	NA	TRBV29-1	TRBJ1-1	CSVVNTEAFF	TGCAGCGTTGTGAACACTGAAGCTTTCTTT
NA	NA	TRBV18	TRBJ1-5	CASSSQGNSNQPQHF	TGTGCCAGCTCATCTCAGGGGAATAGCAATCAGCCCCAGCATTTT
NA	NA	TRBV5-1	TRBJ2-3	CASTATGTDTQYF	TGCGCCAGCACTGCAACAGGCACAGATACGCAGTATTTT
NA	NA	TRBV18	TRBJ2-6	CASSPSGANVLTF	TGTGCCAGCTCACCATCTGGGGCCAACGTCCTGACTTTC
few	TRBD1	TRBV6-6	TRBJ1-5	CASSYTGTDQPQHF	TGTGCCAGCAGTTATACCGGGACAGACCAGCCCCAGCATTTT
few	TRBD2	TRBV5-4	TRBJ2-5	CASSLRLAQETQYF	TGTGCCAGCAGCCTGAGACTAGCGCAAGAGACCCAGTACTTC
NA	NA	TRBV7-9	TRBJ1-2	CASSLGGFFYGYTF	TGTGCCAGCAGCTTAGGAGGCTTTTTCTATGGCTACACCTTC
NA	NA	TRBV4-2	TRBJ2-7	CASSQGRSMGYEQYF	TGTGCCAGCAGCCAAGGGAGGTCAATGGGCTACGAGCAGTACTTC
NA	TRBD1	TRBV28	TRBJ1-2	CASTPLTGDYGYTF	TGTGCCAGCACCCCATTAACAGGGGACTATGGCTACACCTTC
few	NA	TRBV18	TRBJ2-3	CAISGVGTDTQYF	TGTGCCATCTCGGGGGTCGGCACAGATACGCAGTATTTT
NA	NA	TRBV5-1	TRBJ1-1	CASSGRDGGTEAFF	TGCGCCAGCAGCGGCCGGGACGGAGGAACTGAAGCTTTCTTT
NA	NA	TRBV28	TRBJ2-6	CASSPRKPGSFSGANVLTF	TGTGCCAGCAGTCCGAGAAAACCGGGGTCTTTCTCTGGGGCCAACGTCCTGACTTTC
NA	NA	TRBV20-1	TRBJ2-7	CSAGGAYEQYF	TGCAGTGCGGGTGGCGCCTACGAGCAGTACTTC
few	NA	TRBV4-1	TRBJ2-3	CASKNRPGGRTDTQYF	TGCGCCAGCAAGAACCGTCCGGGGGGCCGCACAGATACGCAGTATTTT
medium-sized	NA	TRBV7-2	TRBJ2-7	CASSFDLGRRDF	TGTGCCAGCAGCTTTGATTTGGGCAGGCGGGACTTC
NA	NA	TRBV5-6	TRBJ2-3	CASSSGVSSTDTQYF	TGTGCCAGCAGTTCGGGGGTCTCTAGCACAGATACGCAGTATTTT
large	NA	TRBV10-3	TRBJ1-5	CATHPGQQESNQPQHF	TGTGCCACCCATCCGGGGCAGCAAGAAAGCAATCAGCCCCAGCATTTT
few	NA	TRBV7-2	TRBJ2-7	CASSQMHYEQYF	TGTGCCAGCAGCCAAATGCACTACGAGCAGTACTTC
NA	NA	TRBV18	TRBJ1-2	CASSQADEGYTF	TGTGCCAGCTCACAGGCCGACGAGGGCTACACCTTC
once	NA	TRBV18	TRBJ2-5	CASSPTETQYF	TGTGCCAGCTCACCAACAGAGACCCAGTACTTC
NA	TRBD1	TRBV30	TRBJ1-6	CAWSPPPGQEYNSPLHF	TGTGCCTGGAGTCCCCCCCCGGGACAGGAATATAATTCACCCCTCCACTTT
NA	NA	TRBV29-1	TRBJ2-5	CSVQGDGQETQYF	TGCAGCGTACAGGGAGATGGCCAAGAGACCCAGTACTTC